This T cell receptor beta chain was sequenced during a study of CD8 T cells in ankylosing spondylitis. General study findings and limits: Several highly homologous variants made up a TCR beta motif, and this motif appeared characteristic of ankylosing spondylitis blood.

The CDR3 extends over 14 amino acids. Germline CDR1 reads SQVTM; CDR2 reads ANQGSEA. V was trimmed by 6 bases and J by 1 base, leaving 15 bases between them. One entry per CDR3 protein results from TCRdb running MiXCR on the 5' RACE reads. The data hold about 300,000 distinct CDR3 sequences, with roughly 10% observed a single time. This clonotype came up many times. The antigen is undetermined. The sequence derives from a female donor with ankylosing spondylitis or in good health (not recorded which). The source material was blood, either unsorted or a sorted T cell fraction (not recorded which). The chain uses TRBV29-1 and TRBJ2-5, with D perhaps TRBD1 (6 bases). The CDR3 here is CSVTTGQLQETQYF. The CDR3 DNA sequence: TGCAGCGTCACGACTGGACAGCTCCAAGAGACCCAGTACTTC. The variable domain in full, with the rest retrieved from reference TRBV29-1 and TRBJ2-5, is SAVISQKPSRDICQRGTSLTIQCQVDSQVTMMFWYRQQPGQSLTLIATANQGSEATYESGFVIDKFPISRPNLTFSTLTVSNMSPEDSSIYLCSVTTGQLQETQYFGPGTRLLVL.